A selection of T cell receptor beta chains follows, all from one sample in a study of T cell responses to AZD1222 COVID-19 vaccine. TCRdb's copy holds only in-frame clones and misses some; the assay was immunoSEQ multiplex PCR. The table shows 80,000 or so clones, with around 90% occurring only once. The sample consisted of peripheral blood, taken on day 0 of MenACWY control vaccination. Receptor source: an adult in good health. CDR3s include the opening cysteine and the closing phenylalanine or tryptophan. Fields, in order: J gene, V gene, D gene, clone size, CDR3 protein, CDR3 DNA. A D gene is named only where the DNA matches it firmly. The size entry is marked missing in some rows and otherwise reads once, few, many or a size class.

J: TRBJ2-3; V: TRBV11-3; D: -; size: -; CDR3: CASSLEAREYGTDTQYF; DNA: TGTGCCAGCAGCTTAGAGGCCAGGGAGTACGGCACAGATACGCAGTATTTT
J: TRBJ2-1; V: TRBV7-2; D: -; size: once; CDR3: CASSLARSYNEQFF; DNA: TGTGCCAGCAGCTTAGCGCGGTCGTACAATGAGCAGTTCTTC
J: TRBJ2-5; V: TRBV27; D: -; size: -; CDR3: CASSLHLQETQYF; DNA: TGTGCCAGCAGTTTACACCTCCAAGAGACCCAGTACTTC
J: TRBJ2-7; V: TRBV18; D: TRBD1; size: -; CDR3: CASLPGQGYEQYF; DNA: TGTGCCAGCCTTCCGGGACAGGGCTACGAGCAGTACTTC
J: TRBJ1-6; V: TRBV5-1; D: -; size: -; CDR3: CASSLTGTYNSPLHF; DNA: TGCGCCAGCAGCTTAACCGGGACATATAATTCACCCCTCCACTTT
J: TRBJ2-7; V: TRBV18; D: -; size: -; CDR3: CASSRGADYEQYF; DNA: TGTGCCAGCTCACGGGGGGCAGATTACGAGCAGTACTTC
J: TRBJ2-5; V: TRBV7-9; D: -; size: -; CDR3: CASSLVSQGHPAQYF; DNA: TGTGCCAGCAGCTTAGTCTCCCAGGGTCACCCGGCCCAGTACTTC
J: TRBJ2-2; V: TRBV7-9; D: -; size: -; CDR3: CASGPDWGELFF; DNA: TGTGCCAGCGGCCCAGATTGGGGGGAGCTGTTTTTT
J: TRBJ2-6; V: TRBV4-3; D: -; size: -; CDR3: CASSPALVSSGANVLTF; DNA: TGCGCCAGCAGCCCAGCGCTCGTAAGCTCTGGGGCCAACGTCCTGACTTTC
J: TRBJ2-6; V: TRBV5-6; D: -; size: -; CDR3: CASSFGLAPSGANVLTF; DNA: TGTGCCAGCAGCTTTGGGCTAGCTCCCTCTGGGGCCAACGTCCTGACTTTC
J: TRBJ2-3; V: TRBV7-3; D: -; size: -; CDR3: CASSTHRLGNEGGTDTQYF; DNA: TGTGCCAGCAGCACCCATAGGTTAGGCAACGAAGGGGGCACAGATACGCAGTATTTT
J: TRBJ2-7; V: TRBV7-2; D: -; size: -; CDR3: CASSLGPDRYEQYF; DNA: TGTGCCAGCAGCTTAGGGCCCGACCGTTACGAGCAGTACTTC